This T cell receptor beta chain is from a study of technical replicates of blood from a handful of donors. The J segment lost 5 bases and the V segment lost 8 bases, leaving 10 bases of the junction unmatched. The germline gives CDR1 MNHEY, CDR2 SMNVEV (reference sequence). The CDR3 loop spans 15 amino acids. The repertoire was sequenced with immunoSEQ multiplex PCR; TCRdb's copy has only in-frame clones and lacks some. This sample carries tens of thousands of clones, approximately 97% of them seen once, and the ten largest clones take around 0.3%. Sequencing was performed on T cells isolated from PBMCs. This sequence originates from a human donor in good health. The chain recombines TRBV27 with TRBJ2-2, with 8 bases fitting TRBD1. The CDR3 DNA reads TGTGCCAGCGGCCCGGGACAGGAGAATACCGGGGAGCTGTTTTTT. Amino acid sequence: CASGPGQENTGELFF.